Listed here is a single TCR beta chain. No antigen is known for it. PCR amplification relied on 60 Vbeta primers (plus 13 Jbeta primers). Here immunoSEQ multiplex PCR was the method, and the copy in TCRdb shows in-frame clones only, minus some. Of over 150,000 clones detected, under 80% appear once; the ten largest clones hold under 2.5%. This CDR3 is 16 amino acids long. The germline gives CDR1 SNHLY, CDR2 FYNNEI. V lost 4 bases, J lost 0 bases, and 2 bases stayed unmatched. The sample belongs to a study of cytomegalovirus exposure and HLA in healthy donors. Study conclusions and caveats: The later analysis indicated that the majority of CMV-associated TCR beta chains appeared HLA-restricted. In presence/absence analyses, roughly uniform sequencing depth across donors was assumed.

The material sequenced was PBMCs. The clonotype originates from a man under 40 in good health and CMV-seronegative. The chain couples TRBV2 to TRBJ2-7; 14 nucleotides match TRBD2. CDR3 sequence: CASSGGLAGGSYEQYF. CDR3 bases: TGTGCCAGCAGTGGAGGACTAGCGGGGGGCTCCTACGAGCAGTACTTC.